The 17 T cell receptor beta chains below come from one sample, sequenced in a study of T-cell memory formation after mild COVID-19. TCRdb re-called the 5' RACE reads with MiXCR, one entry per CDR3 protein. The sample records 270,000 or so distinct CDR3 sequences, roughly 17% being singletons. Sequenced: PBMCs or a T cell subset sorted from them (not recorded which). Every receptor here comes from a young man who had mild COVID-19 (a few samples of this study predate the infection). Cell type and time point are not known.

This clonotype was observed a handful of times. The chain recombines TRBV4-1 with TRBJ2-2; TRBD1 or TRBD2 may be the D gene (6 bases each). CDR3 size: 15 residues. V was trimmed by 1 base and J by 4 bases, leaving 10 bases between them. The germline gives CDR1 MGHRA, CDR2 YSYEKL. Here the CDR3 reads CASSQVEGGTGELFF. The CDR3 bases are TGCGCCAGCAGCCAAGTTGAGGGGGGCACCGGGGAGCTGTTTTTT.

CDR3 in DNA: TGCAGTGCTAGAGATCCCCTAGGACAGAAAGGCACAGATACGCAGTATTTT. Translating it yields CSARDPLGQKGTDTQYF. The chain uses TRBV20-1 and TRBJ2-3; TRBD1 might be the D (6 bases). Germline loops: CDR1 DFQATT, CDR2 SNEGSKA (reference sequence). This CDR3 has 17 amino acids. Trimming stripped 0 bases from V and 1 base from J, with 17 bases between.

V gene TRBV12-3 or TRBV12-4 combines with J gene TRBJ1-2, with 7 bases lining up with TRBD1. The CDR3 has 13 amino acids. Unmatched junction bases numbered 8, after V lost 6 bases and J lost 7 bases. The CDR3 DNA is TGTGCCAGCAGGCTAGGGGGCCTCGGTGGCTACACCTTC. Amino acid sequence: CASRLGGLGGYTF.

This chain connects TRBV20-1 to TRBJ1-4; the D is unclear. The CDR3 totals 15 residues. V lost 5 bases and J 3 bases, leaving 16 bases between the germline ends. CDR1 DFQATT and CDR2 SNEGSKA come from the germline V gene (reference sequence). CDR3 protein: CSAVDSFGSNEKLFF. CDR3 in DNA: TGCAGTGCTGTTGACTCCTTTGGGTCTAATGAAAAACTGTTTTTT.

There are a few counts of this clonotype. Here the CDR3 reads CASSQEQGAQVIQYF. The CDR3 DNA reads as TGCGCCAGCAGCCAAGAACAGGGGGCGCAGGTCATTCAGTACTTC. The chain employs TRBV4-3 and TRBJ2-4, with 9 nucleotides matching TRBD1. This CDR3 is 15 amino acids long. Germline CDR1 reads LGHNA; CDR2 reads YSLEER. The junction had 6 bases not matched to a gene; V was cut back by 0 bases and J by 9 bases.

The chain joins TRBV11-2 to TRBJ1-1, with D uncertain. Germline loops: CDR1 SGHAT, CDR2 FQNNGV. This CDR3 has 11 amino acids. V lost 5 bases to trimming and J lost 7 bases, with 8 bases between them. The CDR3 DNA is TGTGCCAGCAGCCCCCGGGGTGAAGCTTTCTTT. Its protein is CASSPRGEAFF. Supplemented by reference TRBV11-2 and TRBJ1-1, the full variable domain reads EAGVAQSPRYKIIEKRQSVAFWCNPISGHATLYWYQQILGQGPKLLIQFQNNGVVDDSQLPKDRFSAERLKGVDSTLKIQPAKLEDSAVYLCASSPRGEAFFGQGTRLTVV.

This clonotype was picked up a small number of times. This rearrangement joins TRBV4-1 to TRBJ2-7; D gene uncertain. V lost 1 base to trimming and J lost 0 bases, with 10 bases between them. The CDR3 length is 15 residues. Germline CDR1 MGHRA, CDR2 YSYEKL. The DNA for the CDR3 is TGCGCCAGCAGCCAAGGACGGGCAAACTCCTACGAGCAGTACTTC. Translating it yields CASSQGRANSYEQYF.

The rearrangement links TRBV7-9 to TRBJ2-7; D is uncertain. Germline CDR1 is SEHNR and CDR2 is FQNEAQ (reference sequence). The CDR3 contains 12 residues. Trimming pared 5 bases from V and 0 bases from J, leaving 5 bases between. The CDR3 loop is CASSGRSYEQYV. CDR3 DNA: TGTGCCAGCAGCGGGCGCTCCTACGAGCAGTACGTC.

V and J are TRBV10-3 and TRBJ1-2; unclear D gene. Germline V lookup: CDR1 ENHRY, CDR2 SYGVKD. CDR3 length equals 17 residues. Between the trimmed V and J ends, which lost 6 bases and 4 bases, there was a span of 24 bases. CDR3 coding DNA: TGTGCCATCAGCATTGCCCGACCTGACAAGGCGAGCTATGGCTACACCTTC. Protein product: CAISIARPDKASYGYTF.

This clonotype was counted a few times. V is TRBV9 and J is TRBJ2-1; D unclear. The CDR3 covers 15 residues. Trimming pared 4 bases from V and 7 bases from J, leaving 18 bases between. Germline V gene sequence: CDR1 SGDLS, CDR2 YYNGEE. The CDR3 nucleotides read TGTGCCAGCAGCTCCCAAACAACTAATCGGAATGAGCAGTTCTTC. Its protein is CASSSQTTNRNEQFF.

The table lists this clonotype with a few counts. The chain employs TRBV3-1 and TRBJ2-5; 9 bases align to TRBD2. V lost 4 bases and J lost 2; bases outside the gene matches: 8. The CDR3 loop spans 16 amino acids. The germline gives CDR1 LGHDT, CDR2 YNNKEL (reference sequence). The CDR3 sequence: CASSPHLAGAQETQYF. The CDR3 bases are TGTGCCAGCAGCCCGCACTTAGCGGGAGCGCAAGAGACCCAGTACTTC.

This clonotype appeared a few times. This chain joins TRBV12-3 or TRBV12-4 and TRBJ1-1, with 7 bases fitting TRBD1. There are 14 residues in the CDR3. Trimming removed 5 bases from V and 4 bases from J; junction bases left unmatched: 7. DNA for the CDR3: TGTGCCAGCAGTCCGACAGGGCGAGTCACTGAAGCTTTCTTT. This codes for CASSPTGRVTEAFF.

V is TRBV24-1 and J is TRBJ1-5; D unresolved. The ends were cut back, 4 bases at V and 5 bases at J, with 17 bases in the middle. The CDR3 covers 16 residues. Germline CDR1 is KGHDR and CDR2 is SFDVKD. The CDR3 loop is CATSDAGGSRDQPQHF. For the CDR3, the DNA is TGTGCCACCAGTGACGCTGGAGGGTCGAGGGATCAGCCCCAGCATTTT.

The rearrangement links TRBV5-1 to TRBJ2-7, with 7 bases identical to TRBD1. Germline lookup yields CDR1 SGHRS and CDR2 YFSETQ. This CDR3 region has 13 residues. V gave up 5 bases and J gave up 4 bases; unmatched junction bases: 6. The CDR3, as DNA: TGCGCCAGCAGACCGGGACAGAGGTACGAGCAGTACTTC. It encodes CASRPGQRYEQYF.

The chain carries TRBV7-9 and TRBJ2-2; possible D gene TRBD2, 6 bases. Germline CDR1 is SEHNR and CDR2 is FQNEAQ (reference sequence). This CDR3 region has 15 residues. V lost 5 bases and J lost 5, with 15 bases in between. CDR3 in amino acids: CASSQSSATTGELFF. The CDR3 nucleotides are TGTGCCAGCAGCCAATCTAGCGCGACTACCGGGGAGCTGTTTTTT.

This clonotype came up a few times. CDR3 protein: CSVGRRPSIANTGELFF. CDR3 bases: TGCAGCGTTGGTCGGCGGCCTAGCATCGCGAACACCGGGGAGCTGTTTTTT. The chain recombines TRBV29-1 with TRBJ2-2; a weak D match, TRBD2 (5 bases). Germline assignment: CDR1 SQVTM and CDR2 ANQGSEA. V lost 4 bases and J 0 bases, leaving 18 bases between the germline ends. The CDR3 has 17 amino acids.

The sample holds a few counts of this clonotype. Written as DNA, the CDR3 is TGTGCCAGCAGTTACAGAAGCTCCTACAATGAGCAGTTCTTC. Protein sequence: CASSYRSSYNEQFF. The chain joins TRBV6-2 or TRBV6-3 to TRBJ2-1; D unresolved. Germline V gene lookup returns CDR1 MNHEY and CDR2 SVGEGT. Trimming removed 2 bases at V and 0 bases at J, with 5 bases between. The CDR3 covers 14 residues.